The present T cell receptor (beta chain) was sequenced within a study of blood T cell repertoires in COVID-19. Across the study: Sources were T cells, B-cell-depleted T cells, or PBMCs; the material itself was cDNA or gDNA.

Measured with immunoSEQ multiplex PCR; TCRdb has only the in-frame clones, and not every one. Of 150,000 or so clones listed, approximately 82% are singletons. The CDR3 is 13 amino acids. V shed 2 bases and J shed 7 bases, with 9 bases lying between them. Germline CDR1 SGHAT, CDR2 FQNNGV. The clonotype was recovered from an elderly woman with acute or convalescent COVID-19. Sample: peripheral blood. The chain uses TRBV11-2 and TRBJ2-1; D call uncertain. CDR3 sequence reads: CASSLQRLNEQFF. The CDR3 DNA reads TGTGCCAGCAGCTTACAGCGCTTGAATGAGCAGTTCTTC.